Given below is one TCR beta chain in context. Its binding antigen is unknown. The record has no base qualities; no much larger clone is one base away. This sample was included in a study of tumor-infiltrating T cells and Merkel cell polyomavirus (TCRdb year 2017). Turning to the overall study: In Merkel cell carcinoma patients, the study investigated CD8+ T cells specific for the Merkel cell polyomavirus KLL epitope. Patients presented at varying disease stages and were followed for a median of approximately 2.7 years, with a range of 1. Patient treatments varied, were not standardized, and included chemotherapy, radiation and immunotherapies. In approximately 15 samples, KLL-tetramer-sorted cells taken from blood or tumor-infiltrating lymphocytes underwent TRB sequencing, as did 11 to 12 matched whole-tumor samples. Most whole-tumor samples were obtained as 25-micron curls cut from formalin-fixed, paraffin-embedded tissue blocks. Across the study, one tumor sample was obtained as a frozen nodal tumor digest and one as a flash-frozen core biopsy of a metastasis.

V ends up 0 bases short and J 4 bases short, with an unmatched junction base count of 8. CDR1 is given as SGHTA and CDR2 as FQGNSA, both from the germline V gene. From its cysteine to its phenylalanine, the CDR3 spans 16 amino acids. Only the CDR3 region is kept as DNA, spanning 48 bases read in frame from base 1. All patients' tumors stained robustly positive for Merkel cell polyomavirus Large T antigen by immunohistochemistry. The study included roughly twelve Merkel cell carcinoma patients who had robust KLL-tetramer+ populations, above 0.04% of CD8+ T cells, in blood and/or cultured TIL. All patients were identified as Caucasian, and a median age of approximately 60 years (range roughly 45 to 80 years) was recorded. Lymph node tumors were analyzed for patients with unknown primaries who presented with nodal disease, or when insufficient primary tissue was available. The method behind the library was the immunoSEQ multiplex PCR assay. Adaptive Biotechnologies (Seattle, WA) carried out genomic DNA extraction, TRB sequencing and normalization. Turning to the authors' computational methods: Clonality was calculated as one minus the Shannon entropy of productive TRB sequences, normalized by log2 of unique productive sequences. KLL-specific clonotypes in tumors were identified by matching TCRbeta CDR3 amino acid sequences with those from each patient's tetramer-sorted sample. This is the immuneACCESS table as TCRdb keeps it, with only in-frame sequences that have V and J called. A part of the clones is gone; compared with another copy, unresolved V genes explain less than half, and the rest is unexplained. The V and J calls and clone size were taken over from that table, and D and trimming were inferred from the DNA. In this sample the table shows about 25,000 clones, 70% to 90% of which occur a single time. The ten biggest clones cover more than 2.5% of the sample.

Overall results and qualifications from the work: A significant MCC-specific survival advantage (P = 0.0051) was associated with tumors having more unique KLL-specific clonotypes (roughly 5-120 vs 0-3). The small sample size of the study (n of about 11 patients) is a limitation. Significantly improved MCC-specific survival was associated with a higher fraction of KLL-specific T cells within tumors (1.9-18% versus about 0-0.15%). KLL-specific TRB repertoires proved diverse and largely private: among almost 400 unique sequences, only one clonotype was public, and a couple of patients shared that clonotype. The study examined just one viral epitope, so T cells targeting other Merkel cell polyomavirus epitopes were not captured.

This clonotype was obtained from a man between 45 and 60 years old with Merkel cell carcinoma. Rearrangement joined TRBV7-2 to TRBJ2-5; a stretch of 7 junction bases matches TRBD1. Material for sequencing was lymph node tissue. The bases are TGTGCCAGCAGCTTAGCCGACAGGGCAGGGTCAGAGACCCAGTACTTC. Translated, it gives CASSLADRAGSETQYF.